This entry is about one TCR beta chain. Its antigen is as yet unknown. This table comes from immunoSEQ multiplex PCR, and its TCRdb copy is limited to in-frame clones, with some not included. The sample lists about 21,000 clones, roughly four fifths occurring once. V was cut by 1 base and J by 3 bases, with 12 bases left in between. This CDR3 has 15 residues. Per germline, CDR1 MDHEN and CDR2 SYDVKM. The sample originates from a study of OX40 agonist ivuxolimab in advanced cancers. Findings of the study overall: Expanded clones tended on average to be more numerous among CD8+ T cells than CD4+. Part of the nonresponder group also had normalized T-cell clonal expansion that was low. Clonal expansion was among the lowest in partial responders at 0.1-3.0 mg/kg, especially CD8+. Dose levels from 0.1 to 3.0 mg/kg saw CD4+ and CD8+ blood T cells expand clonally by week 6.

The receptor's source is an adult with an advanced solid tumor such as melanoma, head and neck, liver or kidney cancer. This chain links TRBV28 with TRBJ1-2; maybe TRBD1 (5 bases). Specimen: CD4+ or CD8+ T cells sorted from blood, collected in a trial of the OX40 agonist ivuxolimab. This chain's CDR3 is CASSLFRASYYGYTF. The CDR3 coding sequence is TGTGCCAGCAGTTTATTCAGGGCAAGTTACTATGGCTACACCTTC.